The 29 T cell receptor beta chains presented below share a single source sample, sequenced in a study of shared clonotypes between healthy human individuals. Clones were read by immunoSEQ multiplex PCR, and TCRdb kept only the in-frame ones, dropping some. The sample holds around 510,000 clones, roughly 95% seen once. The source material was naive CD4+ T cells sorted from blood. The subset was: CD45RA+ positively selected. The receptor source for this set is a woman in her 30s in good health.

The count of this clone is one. The CDR3 bases are TGCAGCGTTGAATTTGGGGGTCAGGGCGATGAGCAGTTCTTC. As protein: CSVEFGGQGDEQFF. V usage is TRBV29-1 and J usage is TRBJ2-1, with D perhaps TRBD1 or TRBD2 (5 bases each). V was shortened by 2 bases and J by 8 bases, with 16 bases between the two germline ends. The CDR3 is made up of 14 amino acids. Germline lookup yields CDR1 SQVTM and CDR2 ANQGSEA.

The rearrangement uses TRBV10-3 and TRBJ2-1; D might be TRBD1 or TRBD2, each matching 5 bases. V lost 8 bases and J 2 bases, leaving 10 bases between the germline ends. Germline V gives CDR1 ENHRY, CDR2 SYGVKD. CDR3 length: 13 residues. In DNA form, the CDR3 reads TGTGCCATCGGACCGGGACCCTACAATGAGCAGTTCTTC. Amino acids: CAIGPGPYNEQFF.

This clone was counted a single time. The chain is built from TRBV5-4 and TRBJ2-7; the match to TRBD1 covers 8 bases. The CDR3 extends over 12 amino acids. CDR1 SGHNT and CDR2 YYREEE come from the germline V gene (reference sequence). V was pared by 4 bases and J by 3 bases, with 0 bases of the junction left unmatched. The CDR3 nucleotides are TGTGCCAGCAGCGGACAGGGCTACGAGCAGTACTTC. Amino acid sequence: CASSGQGYEQYF.

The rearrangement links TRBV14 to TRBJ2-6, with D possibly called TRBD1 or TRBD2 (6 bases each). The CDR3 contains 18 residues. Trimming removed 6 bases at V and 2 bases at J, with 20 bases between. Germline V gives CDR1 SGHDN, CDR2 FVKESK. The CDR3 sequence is CASRPMGGAPPGANVLTF. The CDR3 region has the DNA TGTGCCAGCAGACCTATGGGGGGCGCTCCCCCTGGGGCCAACGTCCTGACTTTC.

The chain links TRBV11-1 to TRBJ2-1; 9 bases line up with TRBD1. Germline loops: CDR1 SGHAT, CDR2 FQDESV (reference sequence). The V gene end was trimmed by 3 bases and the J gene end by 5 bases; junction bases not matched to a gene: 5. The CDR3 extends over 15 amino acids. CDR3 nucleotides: TGTGCCAGCAGCTTCCCCGGGACAGGGAACAATGAGCAGTTCTTC. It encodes CASSFPGTGNNEQFF.

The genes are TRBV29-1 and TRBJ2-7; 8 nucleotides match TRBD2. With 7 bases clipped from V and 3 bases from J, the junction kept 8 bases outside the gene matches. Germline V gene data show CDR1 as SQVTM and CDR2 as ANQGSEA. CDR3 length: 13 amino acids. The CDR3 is CSAVGLAGYEQYF. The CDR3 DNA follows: TGCAGCGCCGTCGGACTAGCTGGCTACGAGCAGTACTTC.

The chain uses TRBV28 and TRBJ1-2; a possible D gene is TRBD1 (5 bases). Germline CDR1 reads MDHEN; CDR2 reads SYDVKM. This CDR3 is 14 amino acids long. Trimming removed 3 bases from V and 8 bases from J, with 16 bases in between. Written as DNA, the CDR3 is TGTGCCAGCAGTTTTTTATCCAGCCCAGGGGGCTACACCTTC. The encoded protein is CASSFLSSPGGYTF.

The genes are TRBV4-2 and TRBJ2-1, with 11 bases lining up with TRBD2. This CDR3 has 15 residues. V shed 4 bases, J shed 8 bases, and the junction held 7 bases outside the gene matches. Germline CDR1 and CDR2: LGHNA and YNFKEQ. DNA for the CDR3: TGTGCCAGCAGCCCCGGGACTAGCGGTCTCGATGAGCAGTTCTTC. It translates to CASSPGTSGLDEQFF.

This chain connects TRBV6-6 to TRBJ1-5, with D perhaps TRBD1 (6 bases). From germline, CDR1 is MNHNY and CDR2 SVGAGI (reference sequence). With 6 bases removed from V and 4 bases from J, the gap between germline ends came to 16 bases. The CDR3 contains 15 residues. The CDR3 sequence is CASRKQGVGNQPQHF. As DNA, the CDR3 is TGTGCCAGCAGAAAACAGGGTGTGGGAAATCAGCCCCAGCATTTT.

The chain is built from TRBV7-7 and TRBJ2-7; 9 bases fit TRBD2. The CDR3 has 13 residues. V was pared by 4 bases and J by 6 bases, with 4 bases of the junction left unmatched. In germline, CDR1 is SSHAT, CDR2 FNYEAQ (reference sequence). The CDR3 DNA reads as TGTGCCAGCAGCTCGGGACTAGCCCTCGAGCAGTACTTC. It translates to CASSSGLALEQYF.

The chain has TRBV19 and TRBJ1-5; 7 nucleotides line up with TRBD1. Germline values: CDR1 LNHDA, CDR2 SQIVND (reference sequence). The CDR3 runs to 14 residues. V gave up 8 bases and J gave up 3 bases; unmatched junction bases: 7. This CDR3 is CASAPGQYNQPQHF. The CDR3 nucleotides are TGTGCCAGTGCTCCGGGACAGTACAATCAGCCCCAGCATTTT.

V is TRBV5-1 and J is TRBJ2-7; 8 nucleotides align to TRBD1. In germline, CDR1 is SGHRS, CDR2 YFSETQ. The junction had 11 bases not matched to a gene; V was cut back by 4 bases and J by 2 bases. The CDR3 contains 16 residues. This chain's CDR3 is CASSTTGQDITYEQYF. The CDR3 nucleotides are TGCGCCAGCAGCACGACGGGACAGGACATAACCTACGAGCAGTACTTC.

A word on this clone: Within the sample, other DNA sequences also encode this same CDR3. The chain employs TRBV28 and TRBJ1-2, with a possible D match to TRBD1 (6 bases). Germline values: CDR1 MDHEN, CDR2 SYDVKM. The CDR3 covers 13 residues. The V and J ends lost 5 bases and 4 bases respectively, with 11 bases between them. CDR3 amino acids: CASSLQGPYGYTF. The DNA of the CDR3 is TGTGCCAGCAGTCTACAGGGACCCTATGGCTACACCTTC.

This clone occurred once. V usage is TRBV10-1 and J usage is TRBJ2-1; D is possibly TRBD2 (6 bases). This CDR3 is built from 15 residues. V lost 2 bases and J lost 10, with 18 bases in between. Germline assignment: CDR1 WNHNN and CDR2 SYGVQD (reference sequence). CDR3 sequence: CASSENRDPREEQFF. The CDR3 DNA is TGCGCCAGCAGTGAGAACCGGGACCCCCGGGAGGAGCAGTTCTTC.

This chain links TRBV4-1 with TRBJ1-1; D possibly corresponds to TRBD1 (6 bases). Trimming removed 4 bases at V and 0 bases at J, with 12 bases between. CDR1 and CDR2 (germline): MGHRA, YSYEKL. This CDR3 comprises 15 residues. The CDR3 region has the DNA TGCGCCAGCAGCCGACGGACAGTGATGAACACTGAAGCTTTCTTT. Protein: CASSRRTVMNTEAFF.

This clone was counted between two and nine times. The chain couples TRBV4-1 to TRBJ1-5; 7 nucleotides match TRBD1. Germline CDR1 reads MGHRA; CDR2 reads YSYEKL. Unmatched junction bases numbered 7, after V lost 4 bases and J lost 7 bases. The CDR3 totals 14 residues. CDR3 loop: CASSRQGSGQPQHF. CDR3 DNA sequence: TGCGCCAGCAGCCGACAGGGCTCAGGGCAGCCCCAGCATTTT.

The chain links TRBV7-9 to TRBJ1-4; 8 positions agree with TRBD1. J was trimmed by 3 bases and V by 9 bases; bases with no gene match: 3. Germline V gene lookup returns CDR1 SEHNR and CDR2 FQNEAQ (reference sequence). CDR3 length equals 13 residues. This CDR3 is CASEQGANEKLFF. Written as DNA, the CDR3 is TGTGCCAGTGAACAGGGGGCTAATGAAAAACTGTTTTTT.

The CDR3 sequence is CAISEKPQGPNYGYTF. In DNA form, the CDR3 reads TGTGCCATCAGTGAGAAGCCCCAGGGCCCAAACTATGGCTACACCTTC. The chain carries TRBV10-3 and TRBJ1-2; possibly TRBD1 for D (5 bases). The V and J ends lost 2 bases and 2 bases respectively, with 15 bases between them. Germline-derived CDR1 and CDR2 are ENHRY and SYGVKD. This CDR3 spans 16 amino acids.

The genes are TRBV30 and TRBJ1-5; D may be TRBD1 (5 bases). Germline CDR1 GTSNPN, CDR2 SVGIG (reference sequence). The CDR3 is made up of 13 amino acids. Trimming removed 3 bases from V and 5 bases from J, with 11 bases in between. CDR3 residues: CAWSSGLDQPQHF. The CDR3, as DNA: TGTGCCTGGAGCTCAGGGTTGGATCAGCCCCAGCATTTT.

The CDR3 coding sequence is TGCAGTGCTATGACTAGAAATGAGCAGTTCTTC. Translated: CSAMTRNEQFF. V is TRBV20-1 and J is TRBJ2-1, with D possibly TRBD2 on 6 matching bases. Germline CDR1 is DFQATT and CDR2 is SNEGSKA (reference sequence). The V and J ends lost 4 bases and 7 bases respectively, with 8 bases between them. The CDR3 is 11 amino acids.

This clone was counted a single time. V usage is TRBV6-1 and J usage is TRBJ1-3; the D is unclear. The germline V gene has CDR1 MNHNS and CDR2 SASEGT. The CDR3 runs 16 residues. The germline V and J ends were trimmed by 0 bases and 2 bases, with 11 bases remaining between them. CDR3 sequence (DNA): TGTGCCAGCAGTGAAGCGGCGGTCTGGACTGGAAACACCATATATTTT. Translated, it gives CASSEAAVWTGNTIYF.

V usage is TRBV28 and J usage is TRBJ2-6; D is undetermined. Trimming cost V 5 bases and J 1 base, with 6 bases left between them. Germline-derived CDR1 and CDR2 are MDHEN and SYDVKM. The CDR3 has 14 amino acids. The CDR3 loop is CASSTESGANVLTF. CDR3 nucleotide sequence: TGTGCCAGCAGTACAGAATCTGGGGCCAACGTCCTGACTTTC.

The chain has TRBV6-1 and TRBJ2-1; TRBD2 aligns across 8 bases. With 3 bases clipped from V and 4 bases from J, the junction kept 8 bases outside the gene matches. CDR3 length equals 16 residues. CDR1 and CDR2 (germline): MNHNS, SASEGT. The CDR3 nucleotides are TGTGCCAGCAGTGATTCAGGACTAGCAATTTACAATGAGCAGTTCTTC. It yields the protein CASSDSGLAIYNEQFF.

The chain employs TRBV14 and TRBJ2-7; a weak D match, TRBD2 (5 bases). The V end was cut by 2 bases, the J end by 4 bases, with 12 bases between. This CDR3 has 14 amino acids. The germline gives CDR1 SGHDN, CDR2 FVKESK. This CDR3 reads CASSQRLAWYEQYF. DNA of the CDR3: TGTGCCAGCAGCCAACGGCTAGCTTGGTACGAGCAGTACTTC.

The CDR3 nucleotides are TGTGCCAGCAGCGTAGCAGTGACAGGGCCCGGCGCAATTGAAGCTTTCTTT. Its protein is CASSVAVTGPGAIEAFF. The chain carries TRBV9 and TRBJ1-1; 7 bases line up with TRBD1. In germline, CDR1 is SGDLS, CDR2 YYNGEE. J gave up 7 bases and V 0 bases, and 15 bases lay outside the gene matches. This CDR3 is 17 amino acids long.

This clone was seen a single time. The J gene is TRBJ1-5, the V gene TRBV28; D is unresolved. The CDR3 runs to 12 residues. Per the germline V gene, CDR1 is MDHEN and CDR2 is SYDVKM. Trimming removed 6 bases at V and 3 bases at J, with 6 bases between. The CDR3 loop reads CASSKPNQPQHF. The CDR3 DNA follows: TGTGCCAGCAGCAAGCCCAATCAGCCCCAGCATTTT. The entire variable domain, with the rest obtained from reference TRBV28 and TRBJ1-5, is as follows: DVKVTQSSRYLVKRTGEKVFLECVQDMDHENMFWYRQDPGLGLRLIYFSYDVKMKEKGDIPEGYSVSREKKERFSLILESASTNQTSMYLCASSKPNQPQHFGDGTRLSIL.

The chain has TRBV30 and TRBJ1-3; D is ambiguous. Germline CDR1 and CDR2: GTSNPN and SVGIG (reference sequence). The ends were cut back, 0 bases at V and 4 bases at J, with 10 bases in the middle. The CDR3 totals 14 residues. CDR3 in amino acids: CAWSVRAAGNTIYF. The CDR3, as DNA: TGTGCCTGGAGTGTACGAGCGGCAGGAAACACCATATATTTT.

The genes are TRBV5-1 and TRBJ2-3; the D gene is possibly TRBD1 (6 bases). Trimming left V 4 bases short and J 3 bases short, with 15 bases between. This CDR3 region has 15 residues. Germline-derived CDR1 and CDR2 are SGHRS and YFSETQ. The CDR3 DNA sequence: TGCGCCAGCAGCCCATACAGGGTACGGACAGATACGCAGTATTTT. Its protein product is CASSPYRVRTDTQYF.

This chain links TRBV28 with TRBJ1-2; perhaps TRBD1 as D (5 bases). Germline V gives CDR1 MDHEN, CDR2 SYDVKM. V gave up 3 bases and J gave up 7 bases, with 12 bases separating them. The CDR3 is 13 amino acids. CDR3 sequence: CASSFLGEVGYTF. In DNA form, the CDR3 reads TGTGCCAGCAGTTTTTTAGGGGAAGTTGGCTACACCTTC.